One and the same sample provided the 21 T cell receptor beta chains below, sequenced in a study of T-cell reconstitution after alpha-beta-depleted transplantation in children. Using unique molecular identifiers, the investigators prepared the TCRbeta library. TCRdb ran MiXCR on the PCR reads and lists one entry per CDR3 protein. The sample lists roughly 500,000 distinct CDR3 sequences, over 9.5% seen once, with about 2% in the top ten. The sequencing here drew on PBMCs, taken before TCRalphabeta/CD19-depleted stem cell transplant. Every receptor here comes from a child aged 2-15 years with inherited bone marrow failure, due to receive a stem cell transplant.

This clonotype was detected many times. This rearrangement joins TRBV7-8 to TRBJ2-1; 12 bases match TRBD2. The V gene end was trimmed by 4 bases and the J gene end by 8 bases; junction bases not matched to a gene: 6. The CDR3 consists of 15 residues. Germline V lookup: CDR1 SGHVS, CDR2 FQNEAQ. The chain's CDR3 is CASSSSGRAGYEQFF. DNA of the CDR3: TGTGCCAGCAGCTCTAGCGGGAGGGCCGGCTATGAGCAGTTCTTC.

This clonotype was seen many times. The chain couples TRBV20-1 to TRBJ1-3; D may be TRBD1 (5 bases). V shed 1 base and J shed 7 bases, with 11 bases lying between them. The length of the CDR3 is 13 residues. Germline V gene lookup returns CDR1 DFQATT and CDR2 SNEGSKA (reference sequence). CDR3 region: CSARGDRGNTIYF. In nucleotides, the CDR3 is TGCAGTGCTAGAGGGGACCGGGGGAACACCATATATTTT.

In this sample, this clonotype turned up many times. J is TRBJ2-3 and V is TRBV20-1; D is perhaps TRBD2 (6 bases). V lost 5 bases to trimming and J lost 2 bases, with 14 bases between them. The CDR3 is 14 amino acids. Germline CDR1 is DFQATT and CDR2 is SNEGSKA (reference sequence). This CDR3 is CSAALSGYTDTQYF. In DNA form, the CDR3 reads TGCAGTGCTGCCCTTAGCGGATACACAGATACGCAGTATTTT.

This clonotype has ten or more counts. V and J are TRBV24-1 and TRBJ2-2, with 11 bases aligning to TRBD1. Germline values: CDR1 KGHDR, CDR2 SFDVKD. V dropped 1 base and J dropped 3; count of bases not matched to a gene: 12. This CDR3 spans 20 amino acids. The CDR3 nucleotides are TGTGCCACCAGTGATTTAGACACCCTCTCGGACAGGGGGCACACCGGGGAGCTGTTTTTT. It translates to CATSDLDTLSDRGHTGELFF.

The chain has TRBV2 and TRBJ2-7; TRBD1 matches 11 bases. With 4 bases clipped from V and 6 bases from J, the junction kept 2 bases outside the gene matches. CDR3 length: 13 amino acids. CDR1 is SNHLY, CDR2 FYNNEI, per germline. The CDR3 sequence: CASSVGTGGEQYF. The CDR3, as DNA: TGTGCCAGCAGTGTCGGGACAGGGGGCGAGCAGTACTTC.

The V call is TRBV6-2 or TRBV6-3, the J call TRBJ1-5; D is unclear. CDR1 is MNHEY and CDR2 is SVGEGT in the germline V gene. This CDR3 has 18 residues. V was cut by 2 bases and J by 2 bases, with 19 bases left in between. DNA for the CDR3: TGTGCCAGCAGTTACACCGTGGGCCCAACTTACGGCAATCAGCCCCAGCATTTT. Translated, it gives CASSYTVGPTYGNQPQHF.

Ten or more counts support this clonotype. V gene TRBV7-9 combines with J gene TRBJ2-2; 8 nucleotides agree with TRBD2. This CDR3 is built from 14 residues. J gave up 5 bases and V 8 bases, and 7 bases lay outside the gene matches. From germline, CDR1 is SEHNR and CDR2 FQNEAQ (reference sequence). CDR3 sequence reads: CASASTSGTGELFF. The CDR3 DNA sequence: TGTGCCAGCGCCAGTACTAGCGGTACCGGGGAGCTGTTTTTT.

The chain is built from TRBV18 and TRBJ2-1; D gene unclear. Germline CDR1 KGHSH, CDR2 LQKENI. CDR3 size: 12 residues. The germline V and J ends were trimmed by 2 bases and 9 bases, with 8 bases remaining between them. Here the CDR3 DNA reads TGTGCCAGCTCACCATCTGTCTCTGAGCAGTTCTTC. Protein sequence: CASSPSVSEQFF.

Many counts were recorded for this clonotype. The CDR3 loop is CASSDQDRPNYGYTF. CDR3 in DNA: TGTGCCAGCAGTGACCAGGACAGGCCAAACTATGGCTACACCTTC. V is TRBV6-1 and J is TRBJ1-2, with 7 bases matching TRBD1. Germline CDR1 MNHNS, CDR2 SASEGT. With 3 bases clipped from V and 2 bases from J, the junction kept 6 bases outside the gene matches. The CDR3 length is 15 residues.

This clonotype was counted a few times. The V call is TRBV12-3 or TRBV12-4, the J call TRBJ2-3; tentative D call: TRBD1 (5 bases). CDR3 length: 14 residues. Between the trimmed V and J ends, which lost 4 bases and 4 bases, there was a span of 12 bases. CDR3 sequence (DNA): TGTGCCAGCAGTTCGAAGGAAGGGGCAGATACGCAGTATTTT. It specifies CASSSKEGADTQYF.

This clonotype has at least ten counts. The chain combines TRBV27 with TRBJ2-7; 7 bases fit TRBD2. The CDR3 covers 15 residues. Germline trimming cut 3 bases from V and 4 bases from J; bases unmatched to any gene: 9. Germline V gene data show CDR1 as MNHEY and CDR2 as SMNVEV (reference sequence). CDR3 sequence (DNA): TGTGCCAGCAGTTTCCTTGCGGGAGAGTATTACGAGCAGTACTTC. Translated: CASSFLAGEYYEQYF.

Ten or more counts support this clonotype. This chain links TRBV6-1 with TRBJ1-6; tentatively, D is TRBD1 (6 bases). Germline V CDR1 and CDR2: MNHNS, SASEGT. This CDR3 is 16 amino acids long. Trimming cost V 6 bases and J 9 bases, with 21 bases left between them. CDR3 nucleotide sequence: TGTGCCAGCAGGTCCCCATTACAGGGAAGAAGTTCACCCCTCCACTTT. It encodes CASRSPLQGRSSPLHF.

This clonotype was seen at least ten times. The CDR3 DNA follows: TGTGCCAGCGGAGCGGTACTGAACACCGGGGAGCTGTTTTTT. Translated: CASGAVLNTGELFF. The chain is built from TRBV3-1 and TRBJ2-2, with D maybe TRBD2 (5 bases). Looked up from germline, CDR1 is LGHDT and CDR2 is YNNKEL (reference sequence). V was trimmed by 8 bases and J by 1 base, leaving 11 bases between them. This CDR3 region has 14 residues.

About this clonotype: A read error may explain this, as a much larger clone is one base away. The V call is TRBV7-9, the J call TRBJ2-5; D gene uncertain. The germline gives CDR1 SEHNR, CDR2 FQNEAQ (reference sequence). There are 14 residues in the CDR3. V shed 2 bases and J shed 7 bases, with 14 bases lying between them. CDR3 nucleotide sequence: TGTGCCAGCAGCTTAAGATCGGGTGAAGCGACCCAGTACTTC. Protein sequence: CASSLRSGEATQYF.

This clonotype has a handful of counts. V usage is TRBV4-3 and J usage is TRBJ2-7, with 8 bases fitting TRBD2. The V gene's germline CDR1 is LGHNA and CDR2 YSLEER. This CDR3 is built from 15 residues. V shed 2 bases and J 1 base; nucleotides not matched to a gene: 4. The CDR3 region has the DNA TGCGCCAGCAGCCAACTAGCGGGTTTTTCCTACGAGCAGTACTTC. The encoded protein is CASSQLAGFSYEQYF.

This clonotype was recorded many times. The rearrangement joins TRBV4-3 to TRBJ1-2; D is possibly TRBD1 (6 bases). Germline CDR1 is LGHNA and CDR2 is YSLEER. V was clipped by 3 bases and J by 6 bases, with 14 bases between them. The CDR3 runs 14 residues. CDR3 sequence reads: CASSQEQGSDGYTF. The CDR3 nucleotides are TGCGCCAGCAGCCAGGAACAGGGATCGGATGGCTACACCTTC.

This clonotype was recorded many times. The genes are TRBV2 and TRBJ2-5; a weak D match, TRBD1 (6 bases). Germline CDR1 SNHLY, CDR2 FYNNEI. The V and J ends lost 3 bases and 4 bases respectively, with 12 bases between them. The CDR3 contains 14 residues. The CDR3 coding sequence is TGTGCCAGCAGTGACCCCAGGGGCGGAGAGACCCAGTACTTC. Its protein product is CASSDPRGGETQYF.

At least ten counts were recorded for this clonotype. As DNA, the CDR3 is TGTGCCACCGGGAGGAGCTCCTACAATGAGCAGTTCTTC. It is translated as CATGRSSYNEQFF. The J gene is TRBJ2-1, the V gene TRBV7-2; the match to TRBD2 covers 7 bases. This CDR3 has 13 amino acids. CDR1 and CDR2 from the germline V gene are SGHTA and FQGNSA. The trim removed 10 bases at V and 0 bases at J, leaving 3 bases unmatched.

This clonotype was seen many times. This chain uses TRBV5-1 with TRBJ2-7; the match to TRBD2 covers 7 bases. V lost 0 bases and J lost 5; bases outside the gene matches: 8. Germline CDR1 reads SGHRS; CDR2 reads YFSETQ. The CDR3 is 15 residues long. The CDR3 sequence: CASSLVGGSINEQYF. DNA of the CDR3: TGCGCCAGCAGCTTGGTAGGCGGGAGCATCAACGAGCAGTACTTC.

Ten or more counts support this clonotype. This sequence joins TRBV6-5 and TRBJ2-1; weak D call: TRBD1 (6 bases). CDR1 and CDR2 from the germline V gene are MNHEY and SVGAGI. CDR3 length: 14 amino acids. Trimming removed 0 bases at V and 8 bases at J, with 11 bases between. DNA of the CDR3: TGTGCCAGCAGTTACTCGATCAGGGGTGATGAGCAGTTCTTC. Its translation: CASSYSIRGDEQFF.

A few counts support this clonotype. V usage is TRBV18 and J usage is TRBJ2-2; a weak D match, TRBD2 (6 bases). CDR1 is KGHSH, CDR2 LQKENI, per germline. The CDR3 extends over 15 amino acids. Trimming stripped 8 bases from V and 1 base from J, with 14 bases between. The CDR3 here is CASANGDLNTGELFF. The CDR3 bases are TGTGCCAGCGCCAATGGGGACTTGAACACCGGGGAGCTGTTTTTT.